This entry describes one TCR beta chain. The source of the sample is a study of blood T cell repertoires in COVID-19. At the level of the study: Samples of COVID-19 (acute and convalescent) were obtained from the United States, Italy and Spain.

The age range of participants was roughly 18 to 90 years, with residence in under 30 US areas. Self-reported history from a screening survey and questionnaire set each donor's cohort. The table came from immunoSEQ multiplex PCR; TCRdb's copy has only in-frame clones and leaves some out. This sample carries over 110,000 clones, about nine tenths of them seen once, and the ten largest clones take about 11%. The sample was PBMCs or T cells enriched from blood (not recorded which). This receptor was taken from a man in his sixties who had recovered from COVID-19.

The CDR3 region has the DNA TGCGCCAGCAGTCATCCCCCTCCTGGGACAATCTATAATTCACCCCTCCACTTT. Amino acids: CASSHPPPGTIYNSPLHF. V and J are TRBV23-1 and TRBJ1-6; tentative D call: TRBD1 (6 bases). TRBV23-1 is labeled an ORF, and its function is uncertain. The CDR3 has 18 residues. Trimming removed 3 bases at V and 3 bases at J, with 18 bases between.